One sample yielded the 17 T cell receptor beta chains listed below, sequenced in a study of response to subunit inactivated influenza vaccine. TCRdb reprocessed the RT-PCR reads via MiXCR and lists one record per CDR3 protein. Of around 170,000 distinct CDR3 sequences listed, about 10% were seen once; the top ten hold approximately 39%. The source was CD8+ T cells sorted from PBMCs, collected around 25 months after vaccination. The receptor source for this set is a man between 50 and 75 years old who received an inactivated influenza vaccine.

The chain couples TRBV13 to TRBJ1-2; D perhaps matches TRBD1 (5 bases). CDR1 is PRHDT and CDR2 is FYEKMQ in the germline V gene (reference sequence). Trimming left V 5 bases short and J 0 bases short, with 13 bases between. This CDR3 is 15 amino acids long. This CDR3 is CASSDETASNYGYTF. DNA of the CDR3: TGTGCCAGCAGCGACGAGACAGCATCTAACTATGGCTACACCTTC.

This clonotype was seen repeatedly, ten times or more. The chain has TRBV19 and TRBJ2-7, with 12 positions matching TRBD2. Germline CDR1 reads LNHDA; CDR2 reads SQIVND (reference sequence). V lost 5 bases to trimming and J lost 0 bases; unmatched junction nucleotides: 5. The CDR3 has 16 residues. This chain's CDR3 is CASSLGGLAGSYEQYF. DNA of the CDR3: TGTGCCAGTAGTCTCGGGGGACTAGCGGGCTCCTACGAGCAGTACTTC.

Only a few counts were recorded for this clonotype. The DNA for the CDR3 is TGTGCCAGCACTATTGGGACAGGGAGAATAAACACTGAAGCTTTCTTT. Translation: CASTIGTGRINTEAFF. This chain uses TRBV6-1 with TRBJ1-1; 9 nucleotides line up with TRBD1. Germline CDR1 and CDR2: MNHNS and SASEGT. V trimming: 7 bases; J trimming: 2 bases; junction bases outside the gene matches: 11. This CDR3 spans 16 amino acids.

This chain connects TRBV27 to TRBJ2-7, with 9 positions matching TRBD1. CDR3 length: 14 amino acids. CDR1 MNHEY and CDR2 SMNVEV come from the germline V gene (reference sequence). Trimming took 5 bases from V and 5 from J; bases not matched to a gene: 7. The CDR3 sequence is CASSPGTGSHEQYF. CDR3 DNA sequence: TGTGCCAGCAGTCCCGGGACAGGGTCCCACGAGCAGTACTTC.

This clonotype came up a few times. The J gene is TRBJ2-4, the V gene TRBV12-3 or TRBV12-4, with TRBD1 identical over 7 bases. V gave up 2 bases and J gave up 0 bases; unmatched junction bases: 1. This CDR3 is built from 15 residues. CDR3 sequence: CASSLTGVAKNIQYF. As DNA, the CDR3 is TGTGCCAGCAGTTTAACAGGGGTAGCCAAAAACATTCAGTACTTC.

This clonotype was seen more than once but under ten times. The chain links TRBV7-2 to TRBJ2-3; D not certain. CDR1 is SGHTA, CDR2 FQGNSA, per germline. This CDR3 has 17 residues. The ends were cut back, 4 bases at V and 2 bases at J, with 19 bases in the middle. CDR3 protein: CASSWWLTLTNTDTQYF. CDR3 DNA: TGTGCCAGCAGCTGGTGGTTGACATTGACGAACACAGATACGCAGTATTTT. Full variable domain (rest looked up from reference TRBV7-2 and TRBJ2-3): GAGVSQSPSNKVTEKGKDVELRCDPISGHTALYWYRQSLGQGLEFLIYFQGNSAPDKSGLPSDRFSAERTGGSVSTLTIQRTQQEDSAVYLCASSWWLTLTNTDTQYFGPGTRLTVL.

In this sample, this clonotype turned up many times. J is TRBJ2-7 and V is TRBV28; D tentatively reads TRBD1 or TRBD2 (6 bases each). Per the germline V gene, CDR1 is MDHEN and CDR2 is SYDVKM. V lost 3 bases and J 2 bases, leaving 17 bases between the germline ends. The CDR3 is made up of 16 amino acids. The CDR3 is CASSFRSGGRPYEQYF. The DNA of the CDR3 is TGTGCCAGCAGTTTCCGGTCCGGGGGCCGGCCCTACGAGCAGTACTTC.

This chain uses TRBV28 with TRBJ2-1; 7 nucleotides line up with TRBD2. The germline gives CDR1 MDHEN, CDR2 SYDVKM. This CDR3 is built from 15 residues. V was pared by 3 bases and J by 5 bases, with 7 bases of the junction left unmatched. The CDR3 reads CASSLALAVNNEQFF. CDR3 nucleotides: TGTGCCAGCAGTTTGGCGCTAGCGGTTAACAATGAGCAGTTCTTC.

The chain carries TRBV7-9 and TRBJ2-1; tentative D call: TRBD2 (7 bases). This CDR3 has 15 residues. The germline V and J ends were trimmed by 5 bases and 4 bases, with 15 bases remaining between them. CDR1 is SEHNR and CDR2 is FQNEAQ in the germline V gene (reference sequence). The CDR3 DNA is TGTGCCAGCAGCGCGGGGGCCCGCGGGTACAATGAGCAGTTCTTC. Protein sequence: CASSAGARGYNEQFF.

This clonotype has a count of ten or more. The chain combines TRBV24-1 with TRBJ2-1, with D possibly TRBD1 on 6 matching bases. V lost 3 bases and J lost 10, with 12 bases in between. This CDR3 contains 13 residues. Germline CDR1 reads KGHDR; CDR2 reads SFDVKD. In nucleotides, the CDR3 is TGTGCCACCAGTGATCTACAGGGTCGCGAGCAGTTCTTC. It specifies CATSDLQGREQFF.

This clonotype was observed a few times. The chain carries TRBV28 and TRBJ1-1; D may be TRBD1 (5 bases). Per germline, CDR1 MDHEN and CDR2 SYDVKM. The germline V and J ends were trimmed by 4 bases and 1 base, with 13 bases remaining between them. The CDR3 runs to 15 residues. CDR3 amino acids: CASSSSRVGNTEAFF. The CDR3 DNA follows: TGTGCCAGCAGTTCCTCCAGGGTGGGGAACACTGAAGCTTTCTTT.

The rearrangement links TRBV2 to TRBJ2-7, with a weak D call TRBD1 (6 bases). From germline, CDR1 is SNHLY and CDR2 FYNNEI. This CDR3 region has 15 residues. Trimming pared 7 bases from V and 2 bases from J, leaving 18 bases between. CDR3 bases: TGTGCCAGCACGTTAGCGTGGGGGCTTACCTACGAGCAGTACTTC. This codes for CASTLAWGLTYEQYF. The entire variable domain, with the rest obtained from reference TRBV2 and TRBJ2-7, is as follows: EPEVTQTPSHQVTQMGQEVILRCVPISNHLYFYWYRQILGQKVEFLVSFYNNEISEKSEIFDDQFSVERPDGSNFTLKIRSTKLEDSAMYFCASTLAWGLTYEQYFGPGTRLTVT.

This clonotype came up a few times. The DNA for the CDR3 is TGTGCCAGCAGTTTACAACCGGGACTACCCTACGAGCAGTACTTC. Translated, it gives CASSLQPGLPYEQYF. This chain joins TRBV27 and TRBJ2-7; 7 bases fit TRBD2. The CDR3 covers 15 residues. Germline V lookup: CDR1 MNHEY, CDR2 SMNVEV (reference sequence). Trimming cost V 2 bases and J 2 bases; bases outside gene matches: 6.

This sequence joins TRBV12-3 or TRBV12-4 and TRBJ2-3, with TRBD1 matching 8 bases. The CDR3 is 15 amino acids. The junction had 5 bases not matched to a gene; V was cut back by 5 bases and J by 1 base. CDR3: CASSPPGQGTDTQYF. The CDR3 DNA follows: TGTGCCAGCAGTCCCCCGGGACAGGGCACAGATACGCAGTATTTT.

The rearrangement joins TRBV30 to TRBJ2-5, with TRBD2 identical over 10 bases. This CDR3 has 16 amino acids. Germline V lookup: CDR1 GTSNPN, CDR2 SVGIG (reference sequence). The trim removed 2 bases at V and 5 bases at J, leaving 11 bases unmatched. The CDR3 here is CAWSTFSGRARETQYF. The CDR3 region has the DNA TGTGCCTGGAGTACTTTCAGCGGGAGGGCCAGGGAGACCCAGTACTTC.

This clonotype was detected only a few times. The chain combines TRBV6-2 or TRBV6-3 with TRBJ2-7; D not certain. Trimming shortened V by 4 bases and J by 3 bases, and 10 bases separated the two germline ends. The CDR3 length is 13 residues. In germline, CDR1 is MNHEY, CDR2 SVGEGT. The CDR3 loop reads CASSWVEFYEQYF. In DNA form, the CDR3 reads TGTGCCAGCAGTTGGGTGGAGTTCTACGAGCAGTACTTC.

J is TRBJ1-4 and V is TRBV4-3; D is perhaps TRBD1 (5 bases). Trimming removed 0 bases at V and 11 bases at J, with 7 bases between. The germline V gene has CDR1 LGHNA and CDR2 YSLEER. The CDR3 is made up of 12 amino acids. The CDR3 reads CASSQESGKLFF. The CDR3 nucleotides read TGCGCCAGCAGCCAAGAGTCAGGGAAACTGTTTTTT.